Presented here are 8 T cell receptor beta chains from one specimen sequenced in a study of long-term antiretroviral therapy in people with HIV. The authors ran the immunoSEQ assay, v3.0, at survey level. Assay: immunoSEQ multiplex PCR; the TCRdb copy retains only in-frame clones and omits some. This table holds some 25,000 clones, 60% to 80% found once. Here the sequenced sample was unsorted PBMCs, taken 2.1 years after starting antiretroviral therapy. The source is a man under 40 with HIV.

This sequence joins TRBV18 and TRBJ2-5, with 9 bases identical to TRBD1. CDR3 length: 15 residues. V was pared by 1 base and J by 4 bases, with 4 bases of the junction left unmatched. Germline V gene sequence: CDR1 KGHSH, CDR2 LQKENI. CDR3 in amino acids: CASSPLGQGRETQYF. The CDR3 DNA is TGTGCCAGCTCACCACTGGGACAGGGTCGAGAGACCCAGTACTTC. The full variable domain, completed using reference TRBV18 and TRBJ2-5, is NAGVMQNPRHLVRRRGQEARLRCSPMKGHSHVYWYRQLPEEGLKFMVYLQKENIIDESGMPKERFSAEFPKEGPSILRIQQVVRGDSAAYFCASSPLGQGRETQYFGPGTRLLVL.

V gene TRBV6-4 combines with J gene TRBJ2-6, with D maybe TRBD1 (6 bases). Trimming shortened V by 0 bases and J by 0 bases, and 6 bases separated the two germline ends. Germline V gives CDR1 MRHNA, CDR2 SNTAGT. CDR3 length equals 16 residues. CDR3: CASSDSGGSGANVLTF. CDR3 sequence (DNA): TGTGCCAGCAGTGACTCAGGGGGCTCTGGGGCCAACGTCCTGACTTTC.

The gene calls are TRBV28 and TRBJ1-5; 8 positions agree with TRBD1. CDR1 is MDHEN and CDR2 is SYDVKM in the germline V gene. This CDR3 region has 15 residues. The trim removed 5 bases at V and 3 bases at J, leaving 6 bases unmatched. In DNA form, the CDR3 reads TGTGCCAGCAGTCGACAGGGGAGGGCCAATCAGCCCCAGCATTTT. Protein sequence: CASSRQGRANQPQHF.

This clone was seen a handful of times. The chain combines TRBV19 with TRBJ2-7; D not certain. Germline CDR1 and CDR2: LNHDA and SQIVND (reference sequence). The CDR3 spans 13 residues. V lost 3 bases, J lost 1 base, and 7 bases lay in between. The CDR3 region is CASSIGPSYEQYF. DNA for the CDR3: TGTGCCAGTAGTATCGGGCCTTCCTACGAGCAGTACTTC. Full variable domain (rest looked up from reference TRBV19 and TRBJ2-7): DGGITQSPKYLFRKEGQNVTLSCEQNLNHDAMYWYRQDPGQGLRLIYYSQIVNDFQKGDIAEGYSVSREKKESFPLTVTSAQKNPTAFYLCASSIGPSYEQYFGPGTRLTVT.

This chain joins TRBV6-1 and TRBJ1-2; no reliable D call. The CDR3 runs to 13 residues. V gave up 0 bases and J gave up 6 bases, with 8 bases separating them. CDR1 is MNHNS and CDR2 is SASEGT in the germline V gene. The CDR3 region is CASSEAGFNGYTF. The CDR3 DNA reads TGTGCCAGCAGTGAAGCGGGTTTCAATGGCTACACCTTC.

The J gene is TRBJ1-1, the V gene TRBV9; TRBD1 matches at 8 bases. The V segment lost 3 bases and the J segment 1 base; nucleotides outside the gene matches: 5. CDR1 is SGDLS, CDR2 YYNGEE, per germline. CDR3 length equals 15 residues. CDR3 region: CASSAAGGSNTEAFF. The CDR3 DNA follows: TGTGCCAGCAGCGCCGCAGGGGGCTCGAACACTGAAGCTTTCTTT.

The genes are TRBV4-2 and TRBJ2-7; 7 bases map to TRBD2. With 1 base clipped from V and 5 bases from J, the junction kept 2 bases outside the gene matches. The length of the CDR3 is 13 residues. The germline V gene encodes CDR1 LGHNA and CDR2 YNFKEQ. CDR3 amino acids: CASSQVRGDEQYF. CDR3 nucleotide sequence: TGTGCCAGCAGCCAAGTTCGGGGGGACGAGCAGTACTTC.

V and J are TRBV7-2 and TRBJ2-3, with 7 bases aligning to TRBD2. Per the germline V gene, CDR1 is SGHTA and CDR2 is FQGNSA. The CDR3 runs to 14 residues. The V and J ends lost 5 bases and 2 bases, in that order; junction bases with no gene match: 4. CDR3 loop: CASSHSGFTDTQYF. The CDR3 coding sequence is TGTGCCAGCAGCCATAGCGGGTTCACAGATACGCAGTATTTT. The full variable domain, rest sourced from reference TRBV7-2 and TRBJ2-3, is GAGVSQSPSNKVTEKGKDVELRCDPISGHTALYWYRQSLGQGLEFLIYFQGNSAPDKSGLPSDRFSAERTGGSVSTLTIQRTQQEDSAVYLCASSHSGFTDTQYFGPGTRLTVL.